Listed below are T cell receptor beta chains from one sample, sequenced in a study of cytomegalovirus exposure and HLA in healthy donors. Assay used: immunoSEQ multiplex PCR; TCRdb lists only in-frame clones, some missing. The repertoire holds more than 80,000 clones, roughly 79% seen once, with roughly 15% in the top ten. Sequenced sample: PBMCs. The receptors stem from a woman in her 70s in good health and CMV-seropositive. The conserved cysteine and the conserved F or W are not part of the CDR3 here. The D gene is left open where the match is weak. The size of a clone is reported for some rows only, either as once, few or many, or as a class for expanded clones.

cdr3_aa,d_call,j_call,clone_size,v_call
ASGAGGGNGYT,-,TRBJ1-2,-,TRBV27
ASSLAGVYEQY,TRBD2,TRBJ2-7,-,TRBV27
AIRPGQGVNEQF,TRBD1,TRBJ2-1,once,TRBV10-3
ASWTGVSNQPQH,TRBD1,TRBJ1-5,-,TRBV6-5
ASSSIVAF,-,TRBJ1-1,-,TRBV7-3
SVGGLAGETQY,TRBD2,TRBJ2-5,-,TRBV29-1
ASSLAGTGKGEQY,TRBD1,TRBJ2-7,few,TRBV11-1
ASSWGDNEQF,-,TRBJ2-1,-,TRBV5-1
ATTTGAPNTGELF,TRBD1,TRBJ2-2,-,TRBV19
ASSIMAGMNYEQY,-,TRBJ2-7,few,TRBV19
ASSPPDRQETQY,-,TRBJ2-5,-,TRBV18
ASSFRDSYTDTQY,TRBD1,TRBJ2-3,-,TRBV27
ASSQLVSAGTRETQY,-,TRBJ2-5,-,TRBV4-1
AWTSLANEKLF,-,TRBJ1-4,-,TRBV30
ASSLGQGGMGYT,TRBD1,TRBJ1-2,-,TRBV5-1
ASSRTRYNEQF,-,TRBJ2-1,-,TRBV19
ASSLGRTIQETQY,-,TRBJ2-5,-,TRBV7-3
ASSQSRSYEQY,-,TRBJ2-7,-,TRBV23-1
ASSLAGGPWNEQF,-,TRBJ2-1,-,TRBV7-2
ASSLGLAGDQETQY,TRBD2,TRBJ2-5,once,TRBV5-1
AKNRTDYGYT,-,TRBJ1-2,-,TRBV6-1
ASSYTGAGNTEAF,TRBD1,TRBJ1-1,-,TRBV5-1
ASSSGLRPYEQY,-,TRBJ2-7,-,TRBV28
ASSESRLAGGYEQF,TRBD2,TRBJ2-1,-,TRBV10-1
ASSIWPRTAPTGNNSPLH,-,TRBJ1-6,-,TRBV19
ASSSGQLSNQPQH,TRBD1,TRBJ1-5,-,TRBV6-5
ASSFGTSLAKNIQY,TRBD2,TRBJ2-4,-,TRBV5-1
ASSTHRGVYEQY,TRBD1,TRBJ2-7,-,TRBV19
ASSQDVAWFGELF,-,TRBJ2-2,-,TRBV4-1
ASSFGPPYRVYEQY,-,TRBJ2-7,few,TRBV28
ASSLRKQGWLETQY,TRBD1,TRBJ2-5,-,TRBV28
AISDIYEQY,-,TRBJ2-7,once,TRBV10-3
ASSPPGGDTQY,-,TRBJ2-3,-,TRBV18